The T cell receptor beta chain under discussion was sequenced for a study of shared clonotypes between healthy human individuals. The method was immunoSEQ multiplex PCR; TCRdb's version includes in-frame clones alone and lacks a portion of them. The sample lists around 2.1 million clones, just over 90% occurring once. General observations from the study: Rarefaction demonstrated incomplete sorted-subset sequencing despite large depth.

This clone was seen only a few times. The antigen remains unidentified. Terminally differentiated effector memory CD45RA+ cells were excluded from the naive CD8 cells, which were CD45RO-negative and positively selected for CCR7. Recent acute infections and vaccinations were absent in the healthy HIV-negative adult donors. The sample taken for sequencing was naive CD8+ T cells from PBMCs. The clonotype originates from a man in his late teens or twenties in good health. Some clones in this sample may be carry-over from other donors' samples.

In nucleotides, the CDR3 is TGTGCCACCTTACAGGGTTACGAGCAGTACTTC. It translates to CATLQGYEQYF. The rearrangement joins TRBV10-3 to TRBJ2-7, with D perhaps matching TRBD1 (6 bases). The CDR3 runs to 11 residues. Germline V gene lookup returns CDR1 ENHRY and CDR2 SYGVKD. V shed 10 bases and J shed 4 bases, with 11 bases lying between them.